This T cell receptor beta chain was identified during a study of immune cell composition in non-small cell lung cancer. J was trimmed by 2 bases and V by 5 bases; bases with no gene match: 7. The CDR3 totals 15 residues. Germline CDR1 reads MDHEN; CDR2 reads SYDVKM. Assay used: immunoSEQ multiplex PCR; TCRdb lists only in-frame clones, some missing. The sample has several thousand clones, 71% seen once; the top ten hold roughly 16%. This clone was counted a few times. Its antigen remains unknown. General observations from the study: Overall clonality, unlike maximal tumour-associated clone frequency, did not predict TIL reactivity.

The normal lung sample lay at least 3 cm, and maximally far, from the tumour. Genomic DNA came from frozen unsorted single-cell suspensions. This sample was also put to use in a study of CD4 T cells in lung cancer.

The specimen was non-adjacent lung tissue. This chain joins TRBV28 and TRBJ2-3, with 7 positions matching TRBD2. The receptor was derived from a human donor with non-small cell lung cancer. In DNA form, the CDR3 reads TGTGCCAGCAGTCTACCGACTAGCCACACAGATACGCAGTATTTT. Protein: CASSLPTSHTDTQYF.